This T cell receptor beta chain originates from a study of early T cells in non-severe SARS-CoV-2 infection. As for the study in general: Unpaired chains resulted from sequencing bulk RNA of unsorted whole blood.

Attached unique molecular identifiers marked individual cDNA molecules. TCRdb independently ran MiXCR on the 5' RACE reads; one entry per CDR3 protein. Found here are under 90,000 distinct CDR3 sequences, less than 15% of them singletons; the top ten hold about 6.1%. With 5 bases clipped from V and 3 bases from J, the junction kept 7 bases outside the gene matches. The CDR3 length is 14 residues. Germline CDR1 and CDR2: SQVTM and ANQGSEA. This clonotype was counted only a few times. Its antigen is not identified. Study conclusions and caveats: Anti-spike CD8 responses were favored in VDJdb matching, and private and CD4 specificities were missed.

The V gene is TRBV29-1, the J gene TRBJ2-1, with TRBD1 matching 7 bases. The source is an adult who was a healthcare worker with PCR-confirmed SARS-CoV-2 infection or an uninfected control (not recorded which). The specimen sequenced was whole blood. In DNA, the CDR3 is TGCAGCGTTCCCGGACAGGAAAACTACAATGAGCAGTTCTTC. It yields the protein CSVPGQENYNEQFF.